A selection of T cell receptor beta chains follows, all from one sample in a study of cytomegalovirus exposure and HLA in healthy donors. Generated by immunoSEQ multiplex PCR, the TCRdb table keeps only in-frame clones and is missing some. The table includes 85,000 to 95,000 clones, 95% to 98% detected once. The source material was PBMCs. The receptors were gathered from a man aged 18-30 years in good health and CMV-seronegative. The CDR3 runs from the conserved cysteine through the conserved F or W. The D gene is left open where the match is weak. Some rows have no size entry. The others give once, few or many, or a class for an expanded clone.

>TRBJ2-1|TRBD2|NA|TRBV19
CASSRWLYWGEGYNEQFF
TGTGCCAGTAGTAGATGGCTTTACTGGGGGGAGGGTTACAATGAGCAGTTCTTC
>TRBJ2-7|TRBD1|NA|TRBV28
CASRTGGISYEQYF
TGTGCCAGCCGTACAGGGGGCATATCCTACGAGCAGTACTTC
>TRBJ1-3|NA|NA|TRBV28
CASSLASSGDTIYF
TGTGCCAGCAGTTTGGCCTCCTCCGGGGACACCATATATTTT
>TRBJ1-2|NA|NA|TRBV28
CATQGGQNTF
TGTGCAACCCAAGGGGGACAAAACACCTTC
>TRBJ2-3|NA|NA|TRBV6-5
CASSYSLPSTDTQYF
TGTGCCAGCAGTTATAGTTTGCCGAGCACAGATACGCAGTATTTT
>TRBJ1-5|NA|NA|TRBV6-5
CASSYGAGNQPQHF
TGTGCCAGCAGTTACGGGGCGGGGAATCAGCCCCAGCATTTT
>TRBJ1-2|TRBD1|once|TRBV28
CASDGTGGGYTF
TGTGCCAGCGACGGGACAGGGGGTGGCTACACCTTC
>TRBJ1-6|TRBD1|NA|TRBV30
CAWVTGGDSPLHF
TGTGCCTGGGTCACAGGGGGCGATTCACCCCTCCACTTT
>TRBJ2-2|NA|NA|TRBV30
CAWSRDTGELFF
TGTGCCTGGAGTCGGGACACCGGGGAGCTGTTTTTT
>TRBJ1-2|TRBD1|NA|TRBV19
CASSIDRGTVIYGYTF
TGTGCCAGTAGTATAGATCGAGGGACAGTTATCTATGGCTACACCTTC
>TRBJ2-7|TRBD2|NA|TRBV9
CASSPSPSGSRLPYEQYF
TGTGCCAGCAGCCCTTCACCTAGCGGGAGCCGTCTTCCCTACGAGCAGTACTTC
>TRBJ2-1|TRBD2|NA|TRBV28
CASSRLAGKRNEQFF
TGTGCCAGCAGCCGGCTAGCGGGAAAGCGGAATGAGCAGTTCTTC
>TRBJ2-1|TRBD2|once|TRBV19
CASSIGATRSGRENEQFF
TGTGCCAGTAGTATAGGCGCCACAAGAAGCGGGAGAGAGAATGAGCAGTTCTTC
>TRBJ1-1|NA|NA|TRBV27
CASSLSAGGNTEAFF
TGTGCCAGCAGTTTATCTGCGGGGGGGAACACTGAAGCTTTCTTT
>TRBJ2-1|NA|NA|TRBV7-3
CASSSDRNNEQFF
TGTGCCAGCAGCTCAGACAGAAACAATGAGCAGTTCTTC
>TRBJ2-2|TRBD2|once|TRBV27
CASSSGRATGELFF
TGTGCCAGCAGTTCCGGGAGGGCCACCGGGGAGCTGTTTTTT
>TRBJ1-1|NA|NA|TRBV7-2
CASSLRGGTEAFF
TGTGCCAGCAGCTTGAGAGGGGGCACTGAAGCTTTCTTT
>TRBJ1-1|NA|NA|TRBV6-6
CASRAGEMNTEAFF
TGTGCCAGCAGAGCAGGGGAGATGAACACTGAAGCTTTCTTT
>TRBJ1-1|NA|NA|TRBV11-2
CASSLVGWRMNTEAFF
TGTGCCAGCAGCTTAGTTGGCTGGAGGATGAACACTGAAGCTTTCTTT
>TRBJ2-5|NA|NA|TRBV11-3
CASSLDALSFHPQETQYF
TGTGCCAGCAGCTTAGATGCACTAAGTTTCCATCCCCAAGAGACCCAGTACTTC
>TRBJ2-7|NA|NA|TRBV19
CASSMDIPASEQYF
TGTGCCAGTAGTATGGACATTCCAGCCAGCGAGCAGTACTTC
>TRBJ2-1|NA|NA|TRBV30
CAWSPSLLSSYNEQFF
TGTGCCTGGAGTCCTTCACTATTAAGCTCCTACAATGAGCAGTTCTTC
>TRBJ1-4|NA|NA|TRBV27
CASSLGGVGEKLFF
TGTGCCAGCAGTTTAGGAGGGGTGGGGGAAAAACTGTTTTTT
>TRBJ2-7|NA|NA|TRBV5-1
CASSLDSTYEQYF
TGCGCCAGCAGCTTGGACAGTACCTACGAGCAGTACTTC
>TRBJ2-2|NA|NA|TRBV2
CATKQGPANTGELFF
TGTGCCACAAAACAGGGTCCCGCGAACACCGGGGAGCTGTTTTTT
>TRBJ2-3|TRBD2|NA|TRBV7-2
CASSVGLAGGTDTQYF
TGTGCCAGCAGCGTGGGACTAGCGGGAGGTACAGATACGCAGTATTTT
>TRBJ2-2|NA|once|TRBV6-6
CASIVDYYTGELFF
TGTGCCAGCATCGTGGACTATTACACCGGGGAGCTGTTTTTT
>TRBJ2-1|TRBD2|NA|TRBV27
CASSFTSGFLGPYNEQFF
TGTGCCAGCAGTTTCACTAGCGGGTTCCTAGGACCCTACAATGAGCAGTTCTTC
>TRBJ2-1|TRBD2|NA|TRBV4-3
CASSHPQVGSGRGRAYNEQFF
TGCGCCAGCAGCCATCCACAAGTAGGGAGCGGGAGGGGAAGGGCCTACAATGAGCAGTTCTTC
>TRBJ1-2|NA|NA|TRBV6-5
CASSYSALSGYYGYTF
TGTGCCAGCAGTTACTCTGCTCTATCGGGGTACTATGGCTACACCTTC
>TRBJ2-2|TRBD1|NA|TRBV9
CASSASYEAGGMELFF
TGTGCCAGCAGCGCCAGTTATGAGGCAGGGGGAATGGAGCTGTTTTTT
>TRBJ2-7|TRBD1|NA|TRBV10-3
CAIKSDRGHDEQYF
TGTGCCATTAAATCGGACAGGGGGCATGACGAGCAGTACTTC
>TRBJ2-7|TRBD2|NA|TRBV9
CASSVASAGGSYEQYF
TGTGCCAGCAGCGTAGCTTCTGCGGGAGGTTCCTACGAGCAGTACTTC
>TRBJ2-5|NA|NA|TRBV5-4
CASSGAVTKAAVQETQYF
TGTGCCAGCAGCGGAGCAGTAACAAAAGCGGCTGTTCAAGAGACCCAGTACTTC
>TRBJ1-2|NA|NA|TRBV9
CASSLPKIGYTF
TGTGCCAGCAGCCTTCCTAAGATTGGCTACACCTTC
>TRBJ2-2|TRBD1|NA|TRBV15
CATSSEPGTGPEKLFF
TGTGCCACCAGCAGCGAACCCGGGACAGGGCCCGAGAAGCTGTTTTTT
>TRBJ1-1|TRBD1|NA|TRBV29-1
CSVTGGTGMNTEAFF
TGCAGCGTTACAGGGGGGACAGGGATGAACACTGAAGCTTTCTTT
>TRBJ2-1|NA|NA|TRBV7-2
CASSSGVEQFF
TGTGCCAGCAGTTCAGGCGTAGAGCAGTTCTTC
>TRBJ2-7|TRBD1|NA|TRBV19
CASSMTGGDYEQYF
TGTGCCAGTAGTATGACAGGGGGCGATTACGAGCAGTACTTC
>TRBJ1-2|TRBD1|NA|TRBV27
CASRPPDRGWGHANYGYTF
TGTGCCAGCAGACCCCCGGACAGGGGGTGGGGTCATGCTAACTATGGCTACACCTTC
>TRBJ1-3|TRBD1|NA|TRBV5-1
CASSLGTAGNTIYF
TGCGCCAGCAGCCTTGGGACAGCTGGAAACACCATATATTTT
>TRBJ2-5|NA|NA|TRBV5-1
CASSPGTVQETQYF
TGCGCCAGCAGCCCTGGGACTGTACAAGAGACCCAGTACTTC
>TRBJ2-1|NA|NA|TRBV6-5
CASSRGWERQFF
TGTGCCAGCAGTCGCGGCTGGGAGCGGCAGTTCTTC
>TRBJ1-2|NA|once|TRBV19
CASTWGRAAYGYTF
TGTGCCAGTACTTGGGGCAGGGCGGCGTATGGCTACACCTTC
>TRBJ2-3|TRBD1|NA|TRBV6-4
CASSDHDRGQTDTQYF
TGTGCCAGCAGTGACCACGACAGGGGGCAGACAGATACGCAGTATTTT
>TRBJ2-7|TRBD2|NA|TRBV4-2
CASSQDGTSGGISYEQYF
TGTGCCAGCAGCCAAGATGGGACTAGCGGGGGGATCTCCTACGAGCAGTACTTC
>TRBJ1-1|NA|NA|TRBV4-2
CASSQDRGGGGTEAFF
TGTGCCAGCAGCCAAGATCGGGGGGGCGGCGGAACTGAAGCTTTCTTT
>TRBJ1-1|NA|NA|TRBV19
CASSISRGTEAFF
TGTGCCAGTAGTATCTCAAGGGGTACTGAAGCTTTCTTT
>TRBJ1-4|TRBD1|NA|TRBV6-5
CASRRQGATNEKLFF
TGTGCCAGCAGACGACAGGGTGCAACTAATGAAAAACTGTTTTTT
>TRBJ1-4|TRBD1|NA|TRBV5-1
CASSFRTGTNEKLFF
TGCGCCAGCAGCTTCCGGACAGGGACGAATGAAAAACTGTTTTTT
>TRBJ2-2|TRBD1|few|TRBV7-3
CASSPNGGQGGTGELFF
TGTGCCAGCAGCCCAAATGGGGGACAGGGTGGAACCGGGGAGCTGTTTTTT
>TRBJ2-1|TRBD2|NA|TRBV13
CAIQLTGTSGRVKFF
TGTGCCATCCAACTGACCGGGACTAGCGGGAGGGTAAAGTTCTTC
>TRBJ2-7|NA|NA|TRBV7-3
CASSLTGSLAYEQYF
TGTGCCAGCAGCTTAACGGGTAGCCTTGCTTACGAGCAGTACTTC
>TRBJ2-7|NA|once|TRBV27
CASSLSWTKYEQYF
TGTGCCAGCAGTTTATCGTGGACAAAGTACGAGCAGTACTTC
>TRBJ1-5|NA|few|TRBV10-1
CASSEAPDQPQHF
TGCGCCAGCAGTGAAGCCCCCGATCAGCCCCAGCATTTT
>TRBJ2-4|TRBD1|NA|TRBV11-3
CASSLSFSAGGQNIQYF
TGTGCCAGCAGCTTATCGTTCTCGGCAGGGGGCCAAAACATTCAGTACTTC
>TRBJ2-1|TRBD1|NA|TRBV6-1
CASSQERGLGLEQFF
TGTGCCAGCAGCCAAGAGAGGGGGCTAGGTCTTGAGCAGTTCTTC
>TRBJ2-5|TRBD1|NA|TRBV5-1
CASSLLGTGEETQYF
TGCGCCAGCAGCTTGTTGGGGACAGGGGAAGAGACCCAGTACTTC
>TRBJ1-2|TRBD1|NA|TRBV5-1
CASSLEGQGDYGYTF
TGCGCCAGCAGCTTGGAGGGACAGGGGGACTATGGCTACACCTTC
>TRBJ1-1|NA|NA|TRBV5-4
CASSPRTVNTEAFF
TGTGCCAGCAGCCCCCGGACAGTTAACACTGAAGCTTTCTTT